Listed here are 29 T cell receptor beta chains from one sample, sequenced in a study of blood T cell repertoires in COVID-19. Sequenced by immunoSEQ multiplex PCR; TCRdb stores in-frame clones only, minus some. The data hold approximately 250,000 clones, with around four fifths observed a single time. The specimen was peripheral blood. These receptor sequences come from a woman in her sixties or seventies with active or convalescent COVID-19.

This clone is a singleton in its sample. V usage is TRBV30 and J usage is TRBJ1-4; 10 bases are shared with TRBD1. Trimming removed 3 bases from V and 8 bases from J; junction bases left unmatched: 6. The germline CDR1 and CDR2 sequences are GTSNPN and SVGIG (reference sequence). The CDR3 extends over 14 amino acids. Here the CDR3 reads CAWSATTGGEKLFF. CDR3 in DNA: TGTGCCTGGAGCGCGACGACAGGGGGCGAAAAACTGTTTTTT.

The V call is TRBV3-1 (or the pseudogene TRBV3-2), the J call TRBJ1-1; a possible D gene is TRBD1 (5 bases). Trimming pared 7 bases from V and 2 bases from J, leaving 14 bases between. The CDR3 totals 14 residues. Germline CDR1 reads LGHDT; CDR2 reads YNNKEL (reference sequence). The CDR3 sequence is CASTQGAGNTEAFF. CDR3 in DNA: TGTGCCAGCACTCAAGGGGCAGGAAACACTGAAGCTTTCTTT.

This chain uses TRBV5-1 with TRBJ2-3, with 13 positions matching TRBD2. V dropped 4 bases and J dropped 3; count of bases not matched to a gene: 2. The CDR3 length is 15 residues. Germline V gives CDR1 SGHRS, CDR2 YFSETQ. CDR3 DNA sequence: TGCGCCAGCAGCACGGGACTAGCGGGAACAGATACGCAGTATTTT. As protein: CASSTGLAGTDTQYF.

This sequence joins TRBV20-1 and TRBJ1-1; TRBD1 matches at 9 bases. The CDR3 is made up of 17 amino acids. V gave up 3 bases and J gave up 1 base; unmatched junction bases: 12. Germline V gene lookup returns CDR1 DFQATT and CDR2 SNEGSKA (reference sequence). CDR3 coding DNA: TGCAGTGCTAGTCGGACAGGGGTAACGCATGGGAACACTGAAGCTTTCTTT. It encodes CSASRTGVTHGNTEAFF.

The gene calls are TRBV18 and TRBJ2-3; the D gene is possibly TRBD2 (7 bases). The V end was cut by 6 bases, the J end by 1 base, with 14 bases between. The CDR3 loop spans 15 amino acids. Germline V gene data show CDR1 as KGHSH and CDR2 as LQKENI. The CDR3 DNA reads TGTGCCAGCTCGGGGGGGCAGTTCGGCACAGATACGCAGTATTTT. Encoded protein: CASSGGQFGTDTQYF.

This clone has at least ten counts. The rearrangement uses TRBV28 and TRBJ1-4, with 7 bases identical to TRBD1. With 5 bases clipped from V and 3 bases from J, the junction kept 6 bases outside the gene matches. The germline V gene has CDR1 MDHEN and CDR2 SYDVKM. The CDR3 is 15 amino acids. Written as DNA, the CDR3 is TGTGCCAGCAGTCTCGCAGGGGGGCCTAATGAAAAACTGTTTTTT. Residues: CASSLAGGPNEKLFF.

The chain uses TRBV7-6 and TRBJ1-4, with 11 bases identical to TRBD1. In germline, CDR1 is SGHVS, CDR2 FNYEAQ. The length of the CDR3 is 16 residues. Trimming cost V 5 bases and J 5 bases; bases outside gene matches: 7. The CDR3 DNA reads TGTGCCAGCAGCCGGGGACAGGGGGTGAGAAATGAAAAACTGTTTTTT. Translated, it gives CASSRGQGVRNEKLFF.

This rearrangement joins TRBV2 to TRBJ1-4; TRBD1 aligns across 8 bases. Germline loops: CDR1 SNHLY, CDR2 FYNNEI. This CDR3 region has 14 residues. The junction had 5 bases not matched to a gene; V was cut back by 3 bases and J by 8 bases. The CDR3 loop reads CASSDQGAWEKLFF. CDR3 nucleotide sequence: TGTGCCAGCAGTGATCAGGGGGCGTGGGAAAAACTGTTTTTT. Full variable domain (outside the CDR3, taken from reference TRBV2 and TRBJ1-4): EPEVTQTPSHQVTQMGQEVILRCVPISNHLYFYWYRQILGQKVEFLVSFYNNEISEKSEIFDDQFSVERPDGSNFTLKIRSTKLEDSAMYFCASSDQGAWEKLFFGSGTQLSVL.

This clone has more than one count but fewer than ten. The CDR3 is CASSAQNYGYTF. The CDR3 DNA sequence: TGTGCCAGCAGTGCACAGAACTATGGCTACACCTTC. This sequence joins TRBV2 and TRBJ1-2; no reliable D call. V was pared by 4 bases and J by 2 bases, with 5 bases between. The CDR3 covers 12 residues. From germline, CDR1 is SNHLY and CDR2 FYNNEI.

In DNA form, the CDR3 reads TGTGCCAGCAGCCAAGGGTCAGGGTACGGAAACACCATATATTTT. This gives the protein CASSQGSGYGNTIYF. The rearrangement joins TRBV3-1 (or the pseudogene TRBV3-2) to TRBJ1-3; D might be TRBD1 (5 bases). CDR1 and CDR2 (germline): LGHDT, YNNKEL (reference sequence). The CDR3 extends over 15 amino acids. Trimming took off 1 base at V and 4 bases at J, with 11 bases between the two ends.

The CDR3 DNA sequence: TGCAGCGTTGAAGGGGGGGGTTGGGCATCCTATGGCTACACCTTC. Amino acid sequence: CSVEGGGWASYGYTF. The chain uses TRBV29-1 and TRBJ1-2, with D perhaps matching TRBD1 (5 bases). V dropped 1 base and J dropped 4 bases, with 16 bases sitting between them. CDR1 is SQVTM and CDR2 is ANQGSEA in the germline V gene. This CDR3 contains 15 residues.

This clone was seen a few times. The chain joins TRBV18 to TRBJ1-1, with TRBD1 identical over 8 bases. The trim removed 3 bases at V and 3 bases at J, leaving 6 bases unmatched. Germline V lookup: CDR1 KGHSH, CDR2 LQKENI. The CDR3 runs to 15 residues. DNA for the CDR3: TGTGCCAGCTCACCTTCGACAGGGGAGGACACTGAAGCTTTCTTT. Protein product: CASSPSTGEDTEAFF.

The genes are TRBV3-1 (or the pseudogene TRBV3-2) and TRBJ1-4; TRBD1 is a possible D gene (6 bases). Per the germline V gene, CDR1 is LGHDT and CDR2 is YNNKEL (reference sequence). Trimming took 0 bases from V and 2 from J, leaving 13 bases between them. The CDR3 consists of 17 residues. The CDR3 region has the DNA TGTGCCAGCAGCCAAGACTGGGGAGGGGGGACTAATGAAAAACTGTTTTTT. Protein: CASSQDWGGGTNEKLFF.

This chain uses TRBV20-1 with TRBJ1-5; no clear D. Between the trimmed V and J ends, which lost 3 bases and 0 bases, there was a span of 18 bases. This CDR3 has 17 residues. Looked up from germline, CDR1 is DFQATT and CDR2 is SNEGSKA (reference sequence). Written as DNA, the CDR3 is TGCAGTGCTAGTACAGAGCTTTTGGTATATAGCAATCAGCCCCAGCATTTT. Translating gives CSASTELLVYSNQPQHF.

This sequence joins TRBV18 and TRBJ2-7; 9 bases are a match to TRBD1. V trimming: 5 bases; J trimming: 3 bases; junction bases outside the gene matches: 8. Germline lookup yields CDR1 KGHSH and CDR2 LQKENI. The CDR3 spans 15 residues. CDR3 amino acids: CASSRGQGPFYEQYV. The CDR3 nucleotides read TGTGCCAGCTCAAGGGGACAGGGACCCTTCTACGAGCAGTACGTC.

This CDR3 is CASSAPTGTQYF. In DNA form, the CDR3 reads TGTGCCAGCAGCGCGCCGACAGGAACGCAGTATTTT. The rearrangement uses TRBV13 and TRBJ2-3; possible D gene TRBD1, 6 bases. With 5 bases removed from V and 9 bases from J, the gap between germline ends came to 12 bases. This CDR3 comprises 12 residues. The germline V gene encodes CDR1 PRHDT and CDR2 FYEKMQ (reference sequence).

This rearrangement joins TRBV5-1 to TRBJ2-5; 8 positions agree with TRBD1. This CDR3 contains 16 residues. The germline V gene encodes CDR1 SGHRS and CDR2 YFSETQ. Trimming removed 4 bases from V and 2 bases from J; junction bases left unmatched: 10. CDR3 loop: CASSSPRTGWQETQYF. In nucleotides, the CDR3 is TGCGCCAGCAGCAGCCCGAGGACAGGGTGGCAAGAGACCCAGTACTTC. The variable domain in full, with the rest retrieved from reference TRBV5-1 and TRBJ2-5, is KAGVTQTPRYLIKTRGQQVTLSCSPISGHRSVSWYQQTPGQGLQFLFEYFSETQRNKGNFPGRFSGRQFSNSRSEMNVSTLELGDSALYLCASSSPRTGWQETQYFGPGTRLLVL.

In the case of this clone: The junction and the germline gene differ at one end; a read error may be behind it. This chain connects TRBV7-7 to TRBJ2-3, with D perhaps matching TRBD1 (5 bases). Germline V gives CDR1 SSHAT, CDR2 FNYEAQ (reference sequence). This CDR3 has 15 residues. CDR3 in DNA: TGTGCTAGCAATCTCATGGGGCCTAGCACAGATACGCAGTATTTT. Encoded protein: CASNLMGPSTDTQYF.

The chain has TRBV6-5 and TRBJ2-1; 8 bases fit TRBD2. There are 11 residues in the CDR3. V gave up 7 bases and J gave up 11 bases; unmatched junction bases: 4. Germline lookup yields CDR1 MNHEY and CDR2 SVGAGI. The CDR3 region is CASTQREKQFF. CDR3 DNA sequence: TGTGCCAGCACCCAGCGGGAGAAGCAGTTCTTC.

The chain recombines TRBV6-5 with TRBJ1-4; TRBD1 matches 7 bases. The CDR3 consists of 15 residues. Germline V gives CDR1 MNHEY, CDR2 SVGAGI. V shed 2 bases, J shed 4 bases, and the junction held 4 bases outside the gene matches. In nucleotides, the CDR3 is TGTGCCAGCAGTTACCGCCAGGGGGGTAATGAAAAACTGTTTTTT. Encoded protein: CASSYRQGGNEKLFF.

This rearrangement joins TRBV3-1 (or the pseudogene TRBV3-2) to TRBJ1-4; possible D gene TRBD1, 6 bases. Germline V gene data show CDR1 as LGHDT and CDR2 as YNNKEL (reference sequence). The CDR3 consists of 15 residues. V lost 2 bases, J lost 5 bases, and 12 bases lay in between. CDR3 nucleotides: TGTGCCAGCAGCCAATCGGGACACATAAATGAAAAACTGTTTTTT. Translating it yields CASSQSGHINEKLFF.

The chain has TRBV7-9 and TRBJ1-3; 9 bases line up with TRBD1. J lost 0 bases, V lost 5 bases, and 11 bases had no gene match. Germline values: CDR1 SEHNR, CDR2 FQNEAQ (reference sequence). The CDR3 has 18 residues. CDR3 protein: CASSRTGGNFLSGNTIYF. The CDR3 DNA follows: TGTGCCAGCAGCCGAACAGGGGGCAACTTCCTCTCTGGAAACACCATATATTTT. Based on the CDR3 plus reference TRBV7-9 and TRBJ1-3, the full variable domain is DTGVSQNPRHKITKRGQNVTFRCDPISEHNRLYWYRQTLGQGPEFLTYFQNEAQLEKSRLLSDRFSAERPKGSFSTLEIQRTEQGDSAMYLCASSRTGGNFLSGNTIYFGEGSWLTVV.

This clone was observed at least ten times. V is TRBV30 and J is TRBJ2-7, with 11 bases matching TRBD2. With 2 bases clipped from V and 2 bases from J, the junction kept 8 bases outside the gene matches. Germline CDR1 is GTSNPN and CDR2 is SVGIG (reference sequence). CDR3 length: 16 residues. The CDR3 here is CAWSTPTSGTAYEQYF. The CDR3 nucleotides read TGTGCCTGGAGTACGCCGACTAGCGGGACAGCCTACGAGCAGTACTTC.

CDR3 protein: CASSDGVPGDEAFF. The DNA for the CDR3 is TGTGCCAGCAGTGACGGGGTGCCGGGGGATGAAGCTTTCTTT. This rearrangement joins TRBV2 to TRBJ1-1, with a weak D call TRBD1 (5 bases). The germline CDR1 and CDR2 sequences are SNHLY and FYNNEI. This CDR3 has 14 amino acids. The germline V and J ends were trimmed by 3 bases and 7 bases, with 15 bases remaining between them.

This clone turned up a few times. The chain joins TRBV18 to TRBJ2-2; 10 bases match TRBD1. This CDR3 has 17 residues. V lost 0 bases and J lost 4; bases outside the gene matches: 5. Germline V gives CDR1 KGHSH, CDR2 LQKENI. CDR3 region: CASSPPNRDRGTGELFF. CDR3 nucleotide sequence: TGTGCCAGCTCACCACCCAACCGGGACAGGGGCACCGGGGAGCTGTTTTTT.

The chain joins TRBV7-8 to TRBJ1-1, with no clear D. Germline V gene data show CDR1 as SGHVS and CDR2 as FQNEAQ. The CDR3 covers 15 residues. Trimming pared 2 bases from V and 0 bases from J, leaving 10 bases between. CDR3 sequence (DNA): TGTGCCAGCAGCTTAATCGACAACTTGAACACTGAAGCTTTCTTT. It specifies CASSLIDNLNTEAFF.

In this sample, this clone turned up once. The gene calls are TRBV6-5 and TRBJ1-1, with 8 bases fitting TRBD1. This CDR3 has 15 amino acids. Germline assignment: CDR1 MNHEY and CDR2 SVGAGI. In DNA form, the CDR3 reads TGTGACAACAGTAAGGGGACAGGTTGGGGCACTGAAGCTTTCTTT. The encoded protein is CDNSKGTGWGTEAFF.

The chain is built from TRBV18 and TRBJ1-1, with D possibly TRBD1 on 5 matching bases. V lost 0 bases to trimming and J lost 3 bases, with 17 bases between them. Germline V CDR1 and CDR2: KGHSH, LQKENI. The CDR3 loop spans 17 amino acids. The CDR3 region has the DNA TGTGCCAGCTCACCACCAAAAAGGGGCGCCACCGACACTGAAGCTTTCTTT. Residues: CASSPPKRGATDTEAFF.

V is TRBV2 and J is TRBJ1-1; tentatively, D is TRBD1 (5 bases). The CDR3 has 13 amino acids. Per the germline V gene, CDR1 is SNHLY and CDR2 is FYNNEI. V was clipped by 7 bases and J by 1 base, with 10 bases between them. The CDR3 region is CASTNQGNTEAFF. The CDR3 DNA reads TGTGCCAGCACAAATCAGGGGAACACTGAAGCTTTCTTT.